A single sample gave rise to the 18 T cell receptor beta chains below, sequenced in a study of cytomegalovirus exposure and HLA in healthy donors. PCR used 60 Vbeta primers and 13 Jbeta primers. Measured with immunoSEQ multiplex PCR; TCRdb has only the in-frame clones, and not every one. The sample yields approximately 160,000 clones, over 60% seen once. The sample comprised PBMCs. The receptors derive from a woman in her twenties or thirties in good health and CMV-seronegative.

The rearrangement joins TRBV5-1 to TRBJ1-1; the D gene is possibly TRBD1 (5 bases). Germline values: CDR1 SGHRS, CDR2 YFSETQ. V was clipped by 6 bases and J by 0 bases, with 15 bases between them. CDR3 length: 15 amino acids. DNA for the CDR3: TGCGCCAGCATCCCGGTCGGGGGAATGAACACTGAAGCTTTCTTT. Amino acid sequence: CASIPVGGMNTEAFF.

The chain joins TRBV9 to TRBJ1-1; no clear D gene. Between the trimmed V and J ends, which lost 0 bases and 10 bases, there was a span of 10 bases. CDR1 and CDR2 (germline): SGDLS, YYNGEE. The CDR3 runs 12 residues. CDR3 protein: CASSVGPGSAFF. The CDR3 bases are TGTGCCAGCAGCGTAGGGCCAGGATCAGCTTTCTTT.

This chain joins TRBV4-2 and TRBJ1-4; TRBD1 aligns across 9 bases. V shed 1 base and J 0 bases; nucleotides not matched to a gene: 9. The CDR3 is made up of 19 amino acids. From germline, CDR1 is LGHNA and CDR2 YNFKEQ. CDR3 residues: CASSQALSGQGATNEKLFF. CDR3 coding DNA: TGTGCCAGCAGCCAAGCCCTCTCGGGACAGGGCGCAACTAATGAAAAACTGTTTTTT.

The V call is TRBV9, the J call TRBJ2-3; 11 bases fit TRBD2. There are 14 residues in the CDR3. The V segment lost 2 bases and the J segment 4 bases; nucleotides outside the gene matches: 0. The germline CDR1 and CDR2 sequences are SGDLS and YYNGEE. The CDR3 protein is CASSVSGRADTQYF. In DNA, the CDR3 is TGTGCCAGCAGCGTTAGCGGGAGGGCAGATACGCAGTATTTT. The whole variable domain, remainder taken from reference TRBV9 and TRBJ2-3, is DSGVTQTPKHLITATGQRVTLRCSPRSGDLSVYWYQQSLDQGLQFLIQYYNGEERAKGNILERFSAQQFPDLHSELNLSSLELGDSALYFCASSVSGRADTQYFGPGTRLTVL.

The rearrangement uses TRBV4-1 and TRBJ1-2, with D unclear. CDR1 and CDR2 (germline): MGHRA, YSYEKL. The length of the CDR3 is 16 residues. V was pared by 1 base and J by 5 bases, with 17 bases between. CDR3 in DNA: TGCGCCAGCAGCCAAGGGACTGAAGCGCGATGGTATGGCTACACCTTC. It codes for CASSQGTEARWYGYTF.

J is TRBJ2-5 and V is TRBV7-8; 9 bases are shared with TRBD2. CDR1 and CDR2 (germline): SGHVS, FQNEAQ. V gave up 0 bases and J gave up 3 bases; unmatched junction bases: 5. CDR3 length: 16 residues. CDR3 sequence (DNA): TGTGCCAGCAGCTTAGCGCCCAGCGGGGGGAAAGAGACCCAGTACTTC. Its translation is CASSLAPSGGKETQYF.

This chain uses TRBV9 with TRBJ1-4; TRBD1 aligns across 8 bases. Germline V lookup: CDR1 SGDLS, CDR2 YYNGEE. The CDR3 is made up of 14 amino acids. V gave up 3 bases and J gave up 5 bases; unmatched junction bases: 3. The CDR3 nucleotides read TGTGCCAGCAGCGCGGGACAGGTGAATGAAAAACTGTTTTTT. Its protein product is CASSAGQVNEKLFF. The full variable domain, in which reference TRBV9 and TRBJ1-4 provide the parts outside the CDR3, is DSGVTQTPKHLITATGQRVTLRCSPRSGDLSVYWYQQSLDQGLQFLIQYYNGEERAKGNILERFSAQQFPDLHSELNLSSLELGDSALYFCASSAGQVNEKLFFGSGTQLSVL.

This clone has a handful of counts. V gene TRBV6-5 combines with J gene TRBJ1-4, with a weak D call TRBD1 (5 bases). Deletions cut 2 bases from V and 2 bases from J, with 12 bases between. CDR3 length: 16 residues. The germline V gene has CDR1 MNHEY and CDR2 SVGAGI. CDR3 region: CASSYRRGSTNEKLFF. CDR3 sequence (DNA): TGTGCCAGCAGTTACAGAAGGGGTTCGACTAATGAAAAACTGTTTTTT.

The sample holds a few counts of this clone. The gene calls are TRBV5-1 and TRBJ1-1, with TRBD1 matching 8 bases. The V gene end was trimmed by 4 bases and the J gene end by 5 bases; junction bases not matched to a gene: 10. Germline CDR1 SGHRS, CDR2 YFSETQ. CDR3 length: 15 amino acids. The CDR3 here is CASSVTGGGWTEAFF. The CDR3 DNA reads as TGCGCCAGCAGCGTCACAGGGGGGGGGTGGACTGAAGCTTTCTTT.

CDR3 bases: TGTGCCAGCAGCGGACTAGCCGCCCCCGGGGAGCTGTTTTTT. It yields the protein CASSGLAAPGELFF. V usage is TRBV2 and J usage is TRBJ2-2, with 8 bases aligning to TRBD2. This CDR3 contains 14 residues. Germline trimming cut 6 bases from V and 6 bases from J; bases unmatched to any gene: 6. Germline V CDR1 and CDR2: SNHLY, FYNNEI.

This chain links TRBV2 with TRBJ2-7; unclear D gene. CDR1 and CDR2 from the germline V gene are SNHLY and FYNNEI. Trimming cost V 3 bases and J 3 bases, with 9 bases left between them. This CDR3 spans 13 amino acids. CDR3 in amino acids: CASSDYTSYEQYF. The CDR3 region has the DNA TGTGCCAGCAGTGATTACACCAGCTACGAGCAGTACTTC.

The genes are TRBV18 and TRBJ2-5, with 7 positions matching TRBD1. Unmatched junction bases numbered 11, after V lost 0 bases and J lost 4 bases. Germline V gene sequence: CDR1 KGHSH, CDR2 LQKENI. The CDR3 extends over 17 amino acids. CDR3 protein: CASSPPVWDSGRETQYF. The CDR3 bases are TGTGCCAGCTCACCACCGGTCTGGGACAGCGGTAGAGAGACCCAGTACTTC.

The chain combines TRBV5-4 with TRBJ1-1, with 9 bases identical to TRBD1. The V and J ends lost 5 bases and 0 bases, in that order; junction bases with no gene match: 11. This CDR3 is built from 17 residues. The germline gives CDR1 SGHNT, CDR2 YYREEE (reference sequence). CDR3 region: CASRHIGTGRLNTEAFF. In DNA, the CDR3 is TGTGCCAGCAGACACATTGGGACAGGGAGGTTGAACACTGAAGCTTTCTTT.

The genes are TRBV7-2 and TRBJ2-1; 12 bases agree with TRBD2. The germline gives CDR1 SGHTA, CDR2 FQGNSA. J was trimmed by 0 bases and V by 1 base; bases with no gene match: 1. The CDR3 is 17 residues long. Written as DNA, the CDR3 is TGTGCCAGCAGCTTAGGGACTAGCGGGATCTCCTACAATGAGCAGTTCTTC. This gives the protein CASSLGTSGISYNEQFF.

V and J are TRBV19 and TRBJ1-5; 9 bases align to TRBD1. The germline gives CDR1 LNHDA, CDR2 SQIVND (reference sequence). This CDR3 comprises 14 residues. The V gene end was trimmed by 6 bases and the J gene end by 8 bases; junction bases not matched to a gene: 8. The CDR3 DNA reads TGTGCCAGTAGCCCGACAGGGGGGTTAGAGCCCCAGCATTTT. This translates into CASSPTGGLEPQHF.

This clone has just a few counts. The chain employs TRBV5-1 and TRBJ1-1; TRBD1 is a possible D gene (5 bases). The CDR3 extends over 16 amino acids. Trimming took off 0 bases at V and 5 bases at J, with 17 bases between the two ends. Looked up from germline, CDR1 is SGHRS and CDR2 is YFSETQ. CDR3 amino acids: CASSLARGGAGTEAFF. CDR3 sequence (DNA): TGCGCCAGCAGCTTGGCACGGGGAGGGGCAGGGACTGAAGCTTTCTTT.

The rearrangement uses TRBV6-5 and TRBJ1-1, with 7 bases aligning to TRBD1. Trimming removed 9 bases from V and 1 base from J; junction bases left unmatched: 8. This CDR3 region has 14 residues. CDR1 MNHEY and CDR2 SVGAGI come from the germline V gene. CDR3 protein: CARYLQGENTEAFF. The CDR3 DNA reads as TGTGCCAGGTACCTCCAGGGGGAGAACACTGAAGCTTTCTTT.

The V gene is TRBV18, the J gene TRBJ1-2, with no clear D. Per the germline V gene, CDR1 is KGHSH and CDR2 is LQKENI. V gave up 4 bases and J gave up 3 bases, with 12 bases separating them. The length of the CDR3 is 14 residues. The CDR3 DNA reads as TGTGCCAGCTCACTTTCGGACGGGGACTATGGCTACACCTTC. This gives the protein CASSLSDGDYGYTF.